The rows below give T cell receptor beta chains drawn from one sample of a study of cytomegalovirus exposure and HLA in healthy donors. The repertoire was sequenced with immunoSEQ multiplex PCR; TCRdb's copy has only in-frame clones and lacks some. Among about 64,000 clones listed, roughly 94% were seen once. Sequenced sample: PBMCs. All receptors derive from a woman under 30 in good health and CMV-seropositive. The CDR3 runs from the conserved cysteine through the conserved F or W. The order of the fields is clone size, J gene, D gene, V gene, CDR3 protein, CDR3 DNA. The D gene is left open where the match is weak. Size tells how often a clone was seen (once, few, many) or the class of an expanded clone, and some rows leave it out.

clone_size: .; j_call: TRBJ1-1; d_call: .; v_call: TRBV4-2; cdr3_aa: CASKEDSEAFF; cdr3_nt: TGTGCCAGCAAAGAGGACAGTGAAGCTTTCTTT
clone_size: .; j_call: TRBJ1-2; d_call: TRBD1; v_call: TRBV18; cdr3_aa: CASSHEDRGEGYTF; cdr3_nt: TGTGCCAGCTCTCACGAGGACAGGGGCGAAGGCTACACCTTC
clone_size: .; j_call: TRBJ1-1; d_call: TRBD1; v_call: TRBV18; cdr3_aa: CASSLRQGGNTEAFF; cdr3_nt: TGTGCCAGCTCACTACGACAGGGTGGGAACACTGAAGCTTTCTTT
clone_size: .; j_call: TRBJ1-5; d_call: .; v_call: TRBV19; cdr3_aa: CASSIDRNWIHGHSNQPQHF; cdr3_nt: TGTGCCAGTAGTATAGATCGAAATTGGATCCATGGGCACAGCAATCAGCCCCAGCATTTT
clone_size: once; j_call: TRBJ2-1; d_call: TRBD2; v_call: TRBV6-6; cdr3_aa: CASSGLAGGSSEQFF; cdr3_nt: TGTGCCAGCAGTGGACTAGCGGGGGGCAGCAGTGAGCAGTTCTTC
clone_size: .; j_call: TRBJ1-4; d_call: TRBD1; v_call: TRBV19; cdr3_aa: CASSRDRVNEKLFF; cdr3_nt: TGTGCCAGTAGCCGAGACAGGGTAAATGAAAAACTGTTTTTT
clone_size: .; j_call: TRBJ1-2; d_call: TRBD1; v_call: TRBV28; cdr3_aa: CASSPHRQGGYGYTF; cdr3_nt: TGTGCCAGCAGTCCTCATCGACAGGGGGGCTATGGCTACACCTTC
clone_size: .; j_call: TRBJ2-2; d_call: .; v_call: TRBV9; cdr3_aa: CASSVEAVNLGYTGELFF; cdr3_nt: TGTGCCAGCAGCGTAGAGGCGGTCAATCTGGGTTACACCGGGGAGCTGTTTTTT
clone_size: .; j_call: TRBJ1-5; d_call: TRBD1; v_call: TRBV30; cdr3_aa: CAWSKGAVSNQPQHF; cdr3_nt: TGTGCCTGGAGTAAGGGGGCGGTCAGCAATCAGCCCCAGCATTTT
clone_size: .; j_call: TRBJ1-1; d_call: .; v_call: TRBV30; cdr3_aa: CAWSVKGMNTEAFF; cdr3_nt: TGTGCCTGGAGTGTAAAGGGGATGAACACTGAAGCTTTCTTT
clone_size: .; j_call: TRBJ1-2; d_call: .; v_call: TRBV5-1; cdr3_aa: CASSLVVGGGRGYTF; cdr3_nt: TGCGCCAGCAGCTTGGTCGTGGGGGGAGGACGTGGCTACACCTTC
clone_size: .; j_call: TRBJ1-1; d_call: .; v_call: TRBV19; cdr3_aa: CASRGSDRTNTEAFF; cdr3_nt: TGTGCCAGTAGGGGAAGCGACAGGACGAACACTGAAGCTTTCTTT
clone_size: .; j_call: TRBJ2-5; d_call: .; v_call: TRBV19; cdr3_aa: CASSMWSQETQYF; cdr3_nt: TGTGCCAGTAGTATGTGGAGCCAAGAGACCCAGTACTTC
clone_size: medium-sized; j_call: TRBJ1-4; d_call: TRBD1; v_call: TRBV19; cdr3_aa: CASKKGQAFENEKLFF; cdr3_nt: TGTGCCAGTAAAAAGGGACAGGCTTTCGAAAATGAAAAACTGTTTTTT
clone_size: .; j_call: TRBJ2-5; d_call: TRBD2; v_call: TRBV7-3; cdr3_aa: CASSAGGLAGQETQYF; cdr3_nt: TGTGCCAGCAGCGCAGGGGGACTAGCGGGGCAAGAGACCCAGTACTTC
clone_size: .; j_call: TRBJ2-7; d_call: TRBD2; v_call: TRBV5-5; cdr3_aa: CASSTRQGTSGRQSYEQYF; cdr3_nt: TGTGCCAGCAGCACCCGACAGGGGACTAGCGGGAGACAGTCCTACGAGCAGTACTTC
clone_size: .; j_call: TRBJ1-1; d_call: .; v_call: TRBV15; cdr3_aa: CATSRDPLRGTEAFF; cdr3_nt: TGTGCCACCAGCAGAGATCCCCTGAGAGGAACTGAAGCTTTCTTT
clone_size: .; j_call: TRBJ2-7; d_call: TRBD1; v_call: TRBV5-1; cdr3_aa: CASSFSILQGASTEQYF; cdr3_nt: TGCGCCAGCAGCTTTTCGATATTACAGGGGGCTTCTACCGAGCAGTACTTC
clone_size: once; j_call: TRBJ2-7; d_call: TRBD1; v_call: TRBV28; cdr3_aa: CASSFWDRAYEQYF; cdr3_nt: TGTGCCAGCAGTTTCTGGGACAGGGCTTACGAGCAGTACTTC
clone_size: .; j_call: TRBJ1-5; d_call: .; v_call: TRBV19; cdr3_aa: CAAREGGLSNQPQHF; cdr3_nt: TGTGCCGCCCGGGAGGGGGGACTCAGCAATCAGCCCCAGCATTTT
clone_size: .; j_call: TRBJ2-5; d_call: TRBD2; v_call: TRBV9; cdr3_aa: CASSRLPVAGGSGETQYF; cdr3_nt: TGTGCCAGCAGCCGACTCCCCGTAGCGGGAGGGTCGGGAGAGACCCAGTACTTC
clone_size: .; j_call: TRBJ2-7; d_call: TRBD1; v_call: TRBV27; cdr3_aa: CASSLDRGTGFYEQYF; cdr3_nt: TGTGCCAGCAGTTTAGATCGGGGGACAGGGTTCTACGAGCAGTACTTC
clone_size: .; j_call: TRBJ1-4; d_call: .; v_call: TRBV28; cdr3_aa: CASSLQGSNEKLFF; cdr3_nt: TGTGCCAGCAGTTTACAGGGGTCTAATGAAAAACTGTTTTTT
clone_size: .; j_call: TRBJ1-1; d_call: .; v_call: TRBV9; cdr3_aa: CASSSQGLLNTEAFF; cdr3_nt: TGTGCCAGCAGCTCCCAGGGACTCCTGAACACTGAAGCTTTCTTT
clone_size: .; j_call: TRBJ2-7; d_call: TRBD1; v_call: TRBV10-3; cdr3_aa: CAIRGTGNDEQYF; cdr3_nt: TGTGCCATCAGGGGGACAGGGAACGACGAGCAGTACTTC
clone_size: .; j_call: TRBJ2-7; d_call: .; v_call: TRBV28; cdr3_aa: CASSFGTFYEQYF; cdr3_nt: TGTGCCAGCAGTTTCGGGACATTTTACGAGCAGTACTTC
clone_size: .; j_call: TRBJ2-3; d_call: .; v_call: TRBV27; cdr3_aa: CASAPLTAIRLADTQYF; cdr3_nt: TGTGCCAGCGCACCGTTGACAGCAATAAGATTGGCAGATACGCAGTATTTT
clone_size: .; j_call: TRBJ2-7; d_call: TRBD2; v_call: TRBV14; cdr3_aa: CASSHLAGGLYEQYF; cdr3_nt: TGTGCCAGCAGCCACTTAGCGGGAGGCCTATACGAGCAGTACTTC
clone_size: .; j_call: TRBJ2-7; d_call: TRBD2; v_call: TRBV9; cdr3_aa: CASSVGASGAPAEQYF; cdr3_nt: TGTGCCAGCAGCGTAGGGGCGAGCGGGGCCCCCGCCGAGCAGTACTTC
clone_size: .; j_call: TRBJ2-7; d_call: TRBD2; v_call: TRBV7-6; cdr3_aa: CASSSAGTSGYEQYF; cdr3_nt: TGTGCCAGCAGCTCGGCCGGGACTAGCGGCTACGAGCAGTACTTC
clone_size: .; j_call: TRBJ1-5; d_call: .; v_call: TRBV18; cdr3_aa: CASSLLSEGTNQPQHF; cdr3_nt: TGTGCCAGCTCCCTACTGTCGGAGGGTACCAATCAGCCCCAGCATTTT
clone_size: .; j_call: TRBJ2-7; d_call: .; v_call: TRBV27; cdr3_aa: CASSLGQSYEQYF; cdr3_nt: TGTGCCAGCAGTTTAGGTCAGTCCTACGAGCAGTACTTC
clone_size: .; j_call: TRBJ2-1; d_call: TRBD1; v_call: TRBV23-1; cdr3_aa: CASSRQGDSSSYNEQFF; cdr3_nt: TGCGCCAGCAGTCGGCAGGGGGATTCCAGCTCCTACAATGAGCAGTTCTTC
clone_size: .; j_call: TRBJ2-7; d_call: .; v_call: TRBV11-1; cdr3_aa: CASSFWGDDEQYF; cdr3_nt: TGTGCCAGCAGCTTTTGGGGAGACGACGAGCAGTACTTC
clone_size: .; j_call: TRBJ1-1; d_call: TRBD1; v_call: TRBV5-8; cdr3_aa: CASSPTGTEAFF; cdr3_nt: TGTGCCAGCAGCCCGACAGGGACTGAAGCTTTCTTT
clone_size: .; j_call: TRBJ1-1; d_call: .; v_call: TRBV28; cdr3_aa: CAIRPGPEAFF; cdr3_nt: TGTGCCATCCGGCCAGGCCCTGAAGCTTTCTTT
clone_size: .; j_call: TRBJ1-4; d_call: .; v_call: TRBV30; cdr3_aa: CAWSVNSAEKLFF; cdr3_nt: TGTGCCTGGAGTGTGAATTCCGCGGAAAAACTGTTTTTT
clone_size: .; j_call: TRBJ2-1; d_call: TRBD1; v_call: TRBV6-1; cdr3_aa: CASSSSTGPYNEQFF; cdr3_nt: TGTGCCAGCAGCTCTTCGACAGGGCCTTACAATGAGCAGTTCTTC
clone_size: .; j_call: TRBJ2-7; d_call: TRBD2; v_call: TRBV13; cdr3_aa: CASSSLQLAGGPGEQYF; cdr3_nt: TGTGCCAGCAGCTCGCTACAACTAGCGGGAGGGCCGGGTGAGCAGTACTTC
clone_size: .; j_call: TRBJ2-1; d_call: .; v_call: TRBV7-3; cdr3_aa: CATSLTGSDNEQFF; cdr3_nt: TGTGCCACTTCACTAACTGGGAGCGACAATGAGCAGTTCTTC
clone_size: .; j_call: TRBJ2-7; d_call: .; v_call: TRBV28; cdr3_aa: CASSLPGDYEQYF; cdr3_nt: TGTGCCAGCAGCCTCCCGGGGGACTACGAGCAGTACTTC
clone_size: .; j_call: TRBJ1-3; d_call: .; v_call: TRBV4-1; cdr3_aa: CASSQKGVAASGNTIYF; cdr3_nt: TGCGCCAGCAGCCAAAAAGGGGTGGCAGCCTCTGGAAACACCATATATTTT
clone_size: .; j_call: TRBJ1-1; d_call: .; v_call: TRBV6-4; cdr3_aa: CASSPGAENTEAFF; cdr3_nt: TGTGCCAGCAGTCCAGGGGCGGAGAACACTGAAGCTTTCTTT
clone_size: .; j_call: TRBJ2-7; d_call: TRBD2; v_call: TRBV7-6; cdr3_aa: CASSLGGVAGVYEQYF; cdr3_nt: TGTGCCAGCAGCTTAGGCGGAGTAGCGGGGGTCTACGAGCAGTACTTC
clone_size: .; j_call: TRBJ1-4; d_call: TRBD1; v_call: TRBV5-1; cdr3_aa: CASSSWDREREKLFF; cdr3_nt: TGCGCCAGCAGCTCCTGGGACAGGGAAAGAGAAAAACTGTTTTTT
clone_size: .; j_call: TRBJ2-7; d_call: TRBD2; v_call: TRBV7-9; cdr3_aa: CASSLRAGKNEQYF; cdr3_nt: TGTGCCAGCAGCTTAAGAGCGGGGAAGAACGAGCAGTACTTC
clone_size: .; j_call: TRBJ2-2; d_call: .; v_call: TRBV11-3; cdr3_aa: CASSKLAGSTGELFF; cdr3_nt: TGTGCCAGCAGCAAGCTGGCCGGGAGTACCGGGGAGCTGTTTTTT
clone_size: .; j_call: TRBJ1-2; d_call: .; v_call: TRBV2; cdr3_aa: CASSSDRDGYTF; cdr3_nt: TGTGCCAGCAGTTCCGACAGAGATGGCTACACCTTC
clone_size: .; j_call: TRBJ2-3; d_call: .; v_call: TRBV10-3; cdr3_aa: CAISGNNRGTQYF; cdr3_nt: TGTGCCATCAGTGGCAACAACCGAGGGACGCAGTATTTT